This TCR beta chain stems from a study of blood T cell repertoires in COVID-19. Across the whole study: Sources were T cells, B-cell-depleted T cells, or PBMCs; the material itself was cDNA or gDNA.

The V and J ends lost 5 bases and 0 bases, in that order; junction bases with no gene match: 6. Germline values: CDR1 SEHNR, CDR2 FQNEAQ (reference sequence). This CDR3 spans 16 amino acids. As originally analysed: The authors estimated nucleated cell counts from reference gene primer amplification. The data were produced by immunoSEQ multiplex PCR, yet TCRdb's version contains in-frame clones alone and is incomplete. Clone size and V and J calls were adopted from that table, with D and trimming inferred from the DNA. The data show 150,000 or so clones, with roughly 87% seen just once and about 5% held by the top ten.

The sequence derives from a human donor in a cohort sampled during active COVID-19. The specimen was peripheral blood. The chain links TRBV7-9 to TRBJ2-3; 9 bases are shared with TRBD1. The CDR3 loop reads CASSRGTGTSTDTQYF. CDR3 DNA: TGTGCCAGCAGCCGGGGGACAGGGACCAGCACAGATACGCAGTATTTT.